Sequencing of this TCR beta chain was carried out in a study of radiation and T cells in renal cell carcinoma. In the study overall: Nephrectomy followed 15 Gy stereotactic body radiation by 4 weeks. Whole-study results and caveats: Baseline intratumoral clonotype presence is unknown without pretreatment biopsies. In blood, top tumor clones expanded by 2 weeks, shrinking by 4.

Details on this clone: Its target is unknown.

CDR1 and CDR2 (germline): MNHEY, SVGAGI. V was clipped by 6 bases and J by 0 bases, with 14 bases between them. This CDR3 region has 15 residues. Profiled with immunoSEQ multiplex PCR; TCRdb holds only in-frame clones, not every one. The sample holds 150,000 to 160,000 clones, around 90% seen once. Noted time point: blood 2 weeks post-SBRT. Treatment: 15 Gy SBRT to primary tumor, nephrectomy 4 weeks later. After SBRT, blood was collected at 2 and 4 weeks, plus baseline. The chain has TRBV6-5 and TRBJ2-5, with D maybe TRBD1 (6 bases). This sequence originates from a woman in her forties or fifties with renal cell carcinoma. Sequenced here: blood, sampled from a patient whose treatment included radiotherapy and nephrectomy. Here the CDR3 DNA reads TGTGCCAGCAGAGCCGGACAGACGTACCAAGAGACCCAGTACTTC. This codes for CASRAGQTYQETQYF.